Sequencing of this T cell receptor (beta chain) was carried out in a study of blood T cell repertoires in COVID-19. V was clipped by 5 bases and J by 4 bases; unmatched bases: 5. Germline V gene lookup returns CDR1 SGHNT and CDR2 YENEEA. The CDR3 loop spans 16 amino acids. TCRdb's copy holds only in-frame clones and misses some; the assay was immunoSEQ multiplex PCR. The table lists about 300,000 clones, about nine tenths of them singletons. The sample was PBMCs or T cells enriched from blood (not recorded which). The sequence was obtained from a woman aged 40 to 50 who had recovered from COVID-19. V gene TRBV11-3 combines with J gene TRBJ2-3; 14 bases line up with TRBD2. For the CDR3, the DNA is TGTGCCAGCAGCAAAGGGACTAGCGGGGGCCCAGATACGCAGTATTTT. Protein sequence: CASSKGTSGGPDTQYF.